These 18 T cell receptor beta chains came from one sample sequenced in a study of cytomegalovirus exposure and HLA in healthy donors. PCR involved 60 Vbeta and 13 Jbeta primers. Here immunoSEQ multiplex PCR was the method, and the copy in TCRdb shows in-frame clones only, minus some. The table has tens of thousands of clones, roughly 60% seen once; the top ten hold about 5%. Sequencing was performed on PBMCs. These receptors originate from a woman between 25 and 40 years old in good health and CMV-seropositive.

The chain combines TRBV5-1 with TRBJ2-2; TRBD1 matches at 8 bases. Unmatched junction bases numbered 7, after V lost 3 bases and J lost 6 bases. This CDR3 region has 15 residues. Germline CDR1 SGHRS, CDR2 YFSETQ. The CDR3 DNA sequence: TGCGCCAGCAGCTCCGGACAGGGTGGATCCGGGGAGCTGTTTTTT. Residues: CASSSGQGGSGELFF.

This clone appeared a few times. J is TRBJ1-5 and V is TRBV18; unclear D gene. CDR1 and CDR2 (germline): KGHSH, LQKENI. The V gene lost 3 bases and the J gene lost 0 bases, with 9 bases spanning the gap. This CDR3 is built from 15 residues. The CDR3 DNA reads as TGTGCCAGCTCACCCATTGAGAATAGCAATCAGCCCCAGCATTTT. Translated, it gives CASSPIENSNQPQHF.

This chain links TRBV5-1 with TRBJ2-2; tentatively, D is TRBD2 (5 bases). This CDR3 is built from 13 residues. The V gene's germline CDR1 is SGHRS and CDR2 YFSETQ. Trimming cost V 3 bases and J 3 bases, with 6 bases left between them. The CDR3 DNA sequence: TGCGCCAGCAGCTCCGGGGACACCGGGGAGCTGTTTTTT. This encodes CASSSGDTGELFF.

This clone was found a few times. The junction differs from germline at one of its ends, possibly a read error. V usage is TRBV7-7 and J usage is TRBJ2-5; no definite D call. Germline loops: CDR1 SSHAT, CDR2 FNYEAQ (reference sequence). This CDR3 has 13 residues. The CDR3: CASSSRYLETQYF. CDR3 DNA sequence: TGTGCTAGCAGCTCCCGGTATTTGGAGACCCAGTACTTC.

The chain joins TRBV7-9 to TRBJ2-1; 10 nucleotides line up with TRBD2. Germline V CDR1 and CDR2: SEHNR, FQNEAQ (reference sequence). The CDR3 is 18 amino acids. V lost 4 bases, J lost 8 bases, and 17 bases stayed unmatched. Written as DNA, the CDR3 is TGTGCCAGCAGCTCAGTCGCGGGGGGACTAGCGTTTAGGGATGAGCAGTTCTTC. It specifies CASSSVAGGLAFRDEQFF. The full variable domain, in which reference TRBV7-9 and TRBJ2-1 provide the parts outside the CDR3, is DTGVSQNPRHKITKRGQNVTFRCDPISEHNRLYWYRQTLGQGPEFLTYFQNEAQLEKSRLLSDRFSAERPKGSFSTLEIQRTEQGDSAMYLCASSSVAGGLAFRDEQFFGPGTRLTVL.

This rearrangement joins TRBV19 to TRBJ1-5; the match to TRBD1 covers 7 bases. Unmatched junction bases numbered 5, after V lost 9 bases and J lost 3 bases. Germline CDR1 and CDR2: LNHDA and SQIVND (reference sequence). The CDR3 is made up of 13 amino acids. For the CDR3, the DNA is TGTGCCAGCGCAGGGGGAACCAATCAGCCCCAGCATTTT. It yields the protein CASAGGTNQPQHF. Full variable domain (remainder filled in from reference TRBV19 and TRBJ1-5): DGGITQSPKYLFRKEGQNVTLSCEQNLNHDAMYWYRQDPGQGLRLIYYSQIVNDFQKGDIAEGYSVSREKKESFPLTVTSAQKNPTAFYLCASAGGTNQPQHFGDGTRLSIL.

The chain uses TRBV19 and TRBJ1-5; 8 bases are a match to TRBD1. The V segment lost 5 bases and the J segment 0 bases; nucleotides outside the gene matches: 6. CDR3 length: 16 amino acids. From germline, CDR1 is LNHDA and CDR2 SQIVND (reference sequence). In DNA form, the CDR3 reads TGTGCCAGTAGTTCTCAGGGGGCGTATAGCAATCAGCCCCAGCATTTT. Its protein product is CASSSQGAYSNQPQHF.

The chain employs TRBV5-1 and TRBJ1-3, with D perhaps TRBD1 (5 bases). The CDR3 is 16 residues long. Trimming stripped 1 base from V and 2 bases from J, with 13 bases between. Looked up from germline, CDR1 is SGHRS and CDR2 is YFSETQ. The CDR3 DNA reads as TGCGCCAGCAGCTTGAGCGTCGGGGGGACTGGAAACACCATATATTTT. Translated: CASSLSVGGTGNTIYF. The whole variable domain, remainder taken from reference TRBV5-1 and TRBJ1-3, is KAGVTQTPRYLIKTRGQQVTLSCSPISGHRSVSWYQQTPGQGLQFLFEYFSETQRNKGNFPGRFSGRQFSNSRSEMNVSTLELGDSALYLCASSLSVGGTGNTIYFGEGSWLTVV.

This clone was observed a few times. The chain joins TRBV6-5 to TRBJ1-1, with a possible D match to TRBD1 (6 bases). The CDR3 length is 15 residues. V was cut by 8 bases and J by 2 bases, with 18 bases left in between. Looked up from germline, CDR1 is MNHEY and CDR2 is SVGAGI. The chain's CDR3 is CASSRGGAGNTEAFF. In DNA form, the CDR3 reads TGTGCCAGCTCCCGAGGGGGGGCGGGTAACACTGAAGCTTTCTTT.

The chain uses TRBV11-3 and TRBJ1-6; TRBD1 aligns across 7 bases. V dropped 8 bases and J dropped 10; count of bases not matched to a gene: 11. The V gene's germline CDR1 is SGHNT and CDR2 YENEEA. This CDR3 region has 14 residues. The CDR3 DNA follows: TGTGCCAGCGTACTACAGGGGTTTGAGTCACCCCTCCACTTT. Encoded protein: CASVLQGFESPLHF.

This clone has more than one count but fewer than ten. This rearrangement joins TRBV5-1 to TRBJ2-1, with a possible D match to TRBD1 (5 bases). CDR3 length: 13 amino acids. Germline assignment: CDR1 SGHRS and CDR2 YFSETQ. Trimming took 1 base from V and 6 from J, leaving 8 bases between them. This CDR3 is CASSLTGGNEQFF. CDR3 sequence (DNA): TGCGCCAGCAGCTTGACAGGCGGCAATGAGCAGTTCTTC.

This chain joins TRBV7-3 and TRBJ2-3; 8 bases map to TRBD1. CDR3 length equals 15 residues. Trimming took 3 bases from V and 0 from J; bases not matched to a gene: 2. Germline CDR1 and CDR2: SGHTA and FQGTGA. CDR3 sequence reads: CASSFGTGSTDTQYF. CDR3 nucleotides: TGTGCCAGCAGCTTTGGGACAGGCAGCACAGATACGCAGTATTTT.

The chain uses TRBV14 and TRBJ2-3; D remains unclear. This CDR3 region has 14 residues. Germline CDR1 reads SGHDN; CDR2 reads FVKESK. V lost 0 bases to trimming and J lost 2 bases, with 6 bases between them. The DNA for the CDR3 is TGTGCCAGCAGCCAAGAGCTAATCACAGATACGCAGTATTTT. Translating gives CASSQELITDTQYF.

The V gene is TRBV5-6, the J gene TRBJ1-3; 7 positions match TRBD1. V lost 3 bases to trimming and J lost 4 bases; unmatched junction nucleotides: 1. CDR1 SGHDT and CDR2 YYEEEE come from the germline V gene. CDR3 length: 13 residues. The CDR3 region has the DNA TGTGCCAGCAGCTCAGGGGGAGGAAACACCATATATTTT. Its translation is CASSSGGGNTIYF.

The chain links TRBV5-5 to TRBJ2-5, with D perhaps matching TRBD1 (6 bases). Germline assignment: CDR1 SGHKS and CDR2 YYEKEE (reference sequence). This CDR3 comprises 14 residues. V lost 9 bases and J lost 7, with 22 bases in between. CDR3 sequence reads: CATSPWGQDRTQYF. CDR3 sequence (DNA): TGTGCCACCTCCCCCTGGGGGCAAGATCGGACCCAGTACTTC.

The rearrangement joins TRBV2 to TRBJ2-1; 9 bases align to TRBD2. With 6 bases clipped from V and 10 bases from J, the junction kept 13 bases outside the gene matches. CDR3 length equals 15 residues. Per the germline V gene, CDR1 is SNHLY and CDR2 is FYNNEI. CDR3 amino acids: CASRGLASGIYEQFF. The CDR3 DNA reads as TGTGCCAGCAGGGGACTGGCTAGCGGGATATACGAGCAGTTCTTC.

V gene TRBV19 combines with J gene TRBJ1-5, with TRBD1 identical over 9 bases. This CDR3 contains 18 residues. CDR1 and CDR2 from the germline V gene are LNHDA and SQIVND (reference sequence). Trimming took 8 bases from V and 2 from J; bases not matched to a gene: 16. CDR3 coding DNA: TGTGCCAGTTCCACCGGGACAGGGTCGTCTCCTGGCAATCAGCCCCAGCATTTT. It encodes CASSTGTGSSPGNQPQHF.

The J gene is TRBJ2-5, the V gene TRBV5-6; 8 positions match TRBD1. This CDR3 comprises 12 residues. Germline CDR1 reads SGHDT; CDR2 reads YYEEEE. Trimming at V came to 6 bases and at J to 4 bases, leaving 2 bases not matched to a gene. Written as DNA, the CDR3 is TGTGCCAGCATTGGACAGGGAGAGACCCAGTACTTC. Its translation: CASIGQGETQYF.